These T cell receptor beta chains were read from a single sample in a study of memory CD8 T cells in hepatitis C reinfection. The assay was immunoSEQ multiplex PCR, and TCRdb's table has in-frame clones only and misses some. The table lists roughly 43,000 clones, approximately 87% of them singletons. Sequencing input: naive CD8+ T cells sorted from blood. These receptor sequences come from a man younger than 30 with hepatitis C virus infection. The CDR3 runs from the conserved cysteine through the conserved F or W. The order of the fields is V gene, clone size, J gene, D gene, CDR3 protein, CDR3 DNA. A D gene is named only where the DNA matches it firmly. Expanded clones are given a class, and other clones once, few, many or no size at all.

>TRBV7-9|-|TRBJ1-5|TRBD1
CASSAGGQPQHF
TGTGCCAGCAGCGCAGGGGGTCAGCCCCAGCATTTT
>TRBV27|-|TRBJ1-1|TRBD1
CASSFQGDTEAFF
TGTGCCAGCAGTTTTCAGGGGGACACTGAAGCTTTCTTT
>TRBV6-5|-|TRBJ2-5|-
CASSYSNRDETQYF
TGTGCCAGCAGTTACTCGAACAGGGATGAGACCCAGTACTTC
>TRBV7-9|-|TRBJ2-7|-
CASSLQVSYEQYF
TGTGCCAGCAGCTTACAGGTTTCCTACGAGCAGTACTTC
>TRBV5-1|-|TRBJ2-7|TRBD1
CASSLAGQGVPYEQYF
TGCGCCAGCAGCTTGGCGGGACAGGGGGTTCCCTACGAGCAGTACTTC
>TRBV4-3|-|TRBJ1-1|-
CASSQGRGATEAFF
TGCGCCAGCAGCCAAGGCAGGGGTGCCACTGAAGCTTTCTTT
>TRBV6-6|few|TRBJ1-3|TRBD1
CASSPDRASSGNTIYF
TGTGCCAGCAGCCCGGACAGGGCCAGCTCTGGAAACACCATATATTTT
>TRBV5-4|-|TRBJ2-5|TRBD1
CASSMTGEAQYF
TGTGCCAGCAGCATGACAGGGGAGGCCCAGTACTTC
>TRBV4-1|few|TRBJ1-5|TRBD1
CASSPGQGVSQPQHF
TGCGCCAGCAGCCCCGGACAGGGAGTAAGTCAGCCCCAGCATTTT
>TRBV29-1|-|TRBJ2-1|-
CSVVLVSYNEQFF
TGCAGCGTTGTACTAGTATCCTACAATGAGCAGTTCTTC
>TRBV4-1|-|TRBJ2-7|TRBD1
CASSRGTGGYEQYF
TGCGCCAGCAGCCGCGGGACAGGGGGGTACGAGCAGTACTTC
>TRBV2|-|TRBJ2-3|TRBD2
CASSETSGNRHTQYF
TGTGCCAGCAGTGAAACTAGCGGCAATAGGCATACGCAGTATTTT
>TRBV15|-|TRBJ1-1|TRBD1
CATSSRQGVNTEAFF
TGTGCCACCAGCTCCCGACAGGGGGTGAACACTGAAGCTTTCTTT
>TRBV9|-|TRBJ1-1|TRBD1
CASSVGTGGLNTEAFF
TGTGCCAGCAGCGTAGGGACAGGGGGTTTGAACACTGAAGCTTTCTTT
>TRBV7-9|-|TRBJ2-3|TRBD2
CASSLLAGEITDTQYF
TGTGCCAGCAGCTTACTAGCGGGAGAAATAACAGATACGCAGTATTTT
>TRBV12-5|-|TRBJ1-2|-
CASGLAGVGGYTF
TGTGCTAGTGGTTTGGCAGGGGTTGGTGGCTACACCTTC
>TRBV11-2|-|TRBJ2-3|-
CASSFGTVGADTQYF
TGTGCCAGCAGCTTCGGGACTGTGGGGGCAGATACGCAGTATTTT
>TRBV28|-|TRBJ2-1|TRBD1
CASSYDRGYNEQFF
TGTGCCAGCAGTTACGACAGGGGGTACAATGAGCAGTTCTTC
>TRBV27|-|TRBJ2-1|TRBD2
CASSSASGRADEQFF
TGTGCCAGCAGTTCGGCTAGCGGGAGGGCCGATGAGCAGTTCTTC
>TRBV7-9|-|TRBJ2-6|-
CASSLAGAGANVLTF
TGTGCCAGCAGCTTAGCAGGGGCCGGGGCCAACGTCCTGACTTTC
>TRBV27|-|TRBJ2-7|-
CASSLSVGTKTYEQYF
TGTGCCAGCAGTTTATCCGTAGGGACAAAGACCTACGAGCAGTACTTC
>TRBV4-1|-|TRBJ1-1|-
CASSQSVTLNTEAFF
TGCGCCAGCAGCCAGAGTGTGACTTTGAACACTGAAGCTTTCTTT
>TRBV29-1|-|TRBJ2-3|TRBD1
CSVAADGTGLDTQYF
TGCAGCGTTGCAGCTGATGGGACAGGGTTAGATACGCAGTATTTT
>TRBV7-2|-|TRBJ2-5|TRBD2
CASSPSPGTSPQETQYF
TGTGCCAGCAGCCCCAGTCCCGGGACTAGCCCCCAAGAGACCCAGTACTTC
>TRBV7-9|once|TRBJ1-4|TRBD1
CASSMRQGGEKLFF
TGTGCCAGCAGCATGAGACAGGGCGGTGAAAAACTGTTTTTT
>TRBV7-7|-|TRBJ1-5|-
CASSTLPGQPQHF
TGTGCCAGCAGCACCCTCCCGGGGCAGCCCCAGCATTTT
>TRBV27|-|TRBJ2-3|TRBD2
CASASNAGGADTQYF
TGTGCCAGCGCTTCGAATGCGGGGGGGGCAGATACGCAGTATTTT
>TRBV10-2|-|TRBJ2-1|-
CASSVTADEQFF
TGCGCCAGCAGTGTGACTGCCGATGAGCAGTTCTTC
>TRBV27|once|TRBJ2-3|TRBD2
CASSLGIAGSKAITQYF
TGTGCCAGCAGTTTAGGGATAGCGGGGTCCAAGGCGATTACGCAGTATTTT
>TRBV27|-|TRBJ2-7|TRBD1
CASSRTGTGYYEQYF
TGTGCCAGCAGTCGTACCGGGACAGGGTACTACGAGCAGTACTTC
>TRBV25-1|-|TRBJ2-3|-
CASSDRYTDTQYF
TGTGCCAGCAGTGACCGGTACACAGATACGCAGTATTTT
>TRBV14|-|TRBJ2-3|TRBD2
CASSQDSDGRARTDTQYF
TGTGCCAGCAGCCAAGATTCGGACGGGAGGGCCAGAACAGATACGCAGTATTTT
>TRBV7-9|-|TRBJ2-4|TRBD1
CASSFFEDRVDIQYF
TGTGCCAGCAGCTTCTTTGAAGACAGGGTGGACATTCAGTACTTC
>TRBV7-6|-|TRBJ2-5|-
CASSWPEDKETQYF
TGTGCCAGCAGCTGGCCGGAGGATAAAGAGACCCAGTACTTC
>TRBV29-1|-|TRBJ2-7|TRBD1
CSVEDPTGGSYEQYF
TGCAGCGTTGAAGACCCTACAGGGGGCTCCTACGAGCAGTACTTC
>TRBV27|-|TRBJ2-2|-
CASSLSGPGELFF
TGTGCCAGCAGTTTATCTGGGCCCGGGGAGCTGTTTTTT
>TRBV12-5|-|TRBJ1-1|-
CASGRTTNTEAFF
TGTGCTAGTGGAAGGACAACCAACACTGAAGCTTTCTTT
>TRBV19|-|TRBJ2-1|TRBD2
CASEASGYNEQFF
TGTGCCAGTGAGGCTAGCGGGTACAATGAGCAGTTCTTC
>TRBV7-8|-|TRBJ2-1|TRBD2
CASSLVGVTSSYEQFF
TGTGCCAGCAGCTTGGTTGGGGTGACTAGCAGCTATGAGCAGTTCTTC
>TRBV9|-|TRBJ2-3|TRBD2
CASSLGLGTDTQYF
TGTGCCAGCAGCTTAGGACTAGGCACAGATACGCAGTATTTT
>TRBV7-7|-|TRBJ1-6|TRBD1
CASSSKPFPGTGPFYRYSPLHF
TGTGCCAGCAGCTCAAAGCCGTTTCCCGGGACAGGCCCATTTTATCGTTACTCACCCCTCCACTTT
>TRBV9|-|TRBJ2-3|TRBD1
CASSVADREGGTDTQYF
TGTGCCAGCAGCGTAGCAGACAGGGAAGGCGGCACAGATACGCAGTATTTT
>TRBV28|-|TRBJ2-2|-
CASTRTKNTGELFF
TGTGCCAGCACCCGGACAAAGAACACCGGGGAGCTGTTTTTT
>TRBV2|-|TRBJ2-3|TRBD1
CASSRPGQGTTDTQYF
TGTGCCAGCAGTAGACCGGGACAGGGGACCACAGATACGCAGTATTTT
>TRBV19|-|TRBJ2-1|TRBD2
CASSMGGRAYNEQFF
TGTGCCAGTAGTATGGGGGGGAGGGCCTACAATGAGCAGTTCTTC
>TRBV27|-|TRBJ2-3|TRBD2
CASSKLAVLSTDTQYF
TGTGCCAGCAGTAAACTAGCGGTATTGAGCACAGATACGCAGTATTTT